The 28 T cell receptor beta chains given below trace back to one sample, sequenced in a study of cytomegalovirus exposure and HLA in healthy donors (dated by TCRdb to 2017 to 2019). Libraries were prepared through the immunoSEQ multiplex PCR assay. For the multiplex PCR, a mixture combining 60 forward primers for TCR Vbeta segments and 13 reverse primers for TCR Jbeta segments was used. TCRdb obtained this table from immuneACCESS and retained in-frame rearrangements with V and J assigned. These tables miss some clones; where compared with another copy, unresolved V genes account for less than half of the shortfall, and the remainder is unexplained. This sample has approximately 59,000 clones in its table, and less than 65% of those were observed once. Clones ranked in the top ten supply 2.5% to 3.5% of the sample. Sample: PBMCs. The receptor source for this set is a man aged 30 to 45 in good health and CMV-seronegative.

This clone was counted only a few times. The chain recombines TRBV6-5 with TRBJ1-1; no reliable D call. The CDR3 runs to 12 residues. Trimming removed 5 bases from V and 4 bases from J, with 8 bases in between. Germline CDR1 is MNHEY and CDR2 is SVGAGI. The CDR3 loop reads CASSRSGTEAFF. DNA of the CDR3: TGTGCCAGCAGTAGGAGTGGCACTGAAGCTTTCTTT.

This clone has only a few counts. The V and J genes are TRBV5-1 and TRBJ2-5; TRBD1 matches at 9 bases. The V and J ends lost 5 bases and 3 bases, in that order; junction bases with no gene match: 2. This CDR3 comprises 13 residues. CDR1 is SGHRS and CDR2 is YFSETQ in the germline V gene. The CDR3 sequence: CASRRDREETQYF. CDR3 nucleotide sequence: TGCGCCAGCAGGCGGGACAGGGAAGAGACCCAGTACTTC.

The rearrangement links TRBV2 to TRBJ2-1, with 9 positions matching TRBD1. The CDR3 is 17 amino acids. Per germline, CDR1 SNHLY and CDR2 FYNNEI. Unmatched junction bases numbered 9, after V lost 6 bases and J lost 0 bases. CDR3 bases: TGTGCCAGCAGCAAGGGGACAGGGAGGACCTCCTACAATGAGCAGTTCTTC. Translating it yields CASSKGTGRTSYNEQFF.

V is TRBV7-2 and J is TRBJ2-5; 7 bases are shared with TRBD1. After removal of 1 base from V and 5 bases from J, the junction contained 7 bases not matched to a gene. CDR3 size: 15 residues. In germline, CDR1 is SGHTA, CDR2 FQGNSA. In nucleotides, the CDR3 is TGTGCCAGCAGCTTAGGCCAGGGGGTTTACGAGACCCAGTACTTC. Amino acids: CASSLGQGVYETQYF.

The gene calls are TRBV7-2 and TRBJ1-1; D remains unclear. The CDR3 covers 13 residues. V lost 0 bases to trimming and J lost 8 bases, with 10 bases between them. Germline values: CDR1 SGHTA, CDR2 FQGNSA. CDR3 amino acids: CASSLAEAVEAFF. CDR3 DNA sequence: TGTGCCAGCAGCTTAGCCGAGGCGGTCGAAGCTTTCTTT.

The gene calls are TRBV5-6 and TRBJ2-7, with 7 bases matching TRBD2. Germline CDR1 is SGHDT and CDR2 is YYEEEE. V lost 4 bases and J lost 6; bases outside the gene matches: 10. The CDR3 is 14 residues long. The DNA of the CDR3 is TGTGCCAGCAGCCTCCCGGCGGGAGTAGGCGAGCAGTACTTC. It is translated as CASSLPAGVGEQYF.

The V and J genes are TRBV7-9 and TRBJ1-1; 7 nucleotides align to TRBD1. The CDR3 is made up of 14 amino acids. The V segment lost 5 bases and the J segment 3 bases; nucleotides outside the gene matches: 6. Germline CDR1 and CDR2: SEHNR and FQNEAQ (reference sequence). The CDR3 DNA reads as TGTGCCAGCAGCCCCTTGGGACAGTACACTGAAGCTTTCTTT. Its protein is CASSPLGQYTEAFF.

The chain recombines TRBV2 with TRBJ1-2; the D is unclear. This CDR3 contains 12 residues. V was pared by 4 bases and J by 8 bases, with 11 bases between. Germline values: CDR1 SNHLY, CDR2 FYNNEI. The CDR3 loop is CASSVLSSGYTF. In DNA, the CDR3 is TGTGCCAGCAGTGTTCTCAGTAGCGGCTACACCTTC.

The chain combines TRBV19 with TRBJ1-5; possibly TRBD1 for D (6 bases). This CDR3 is 14 amino acids long. The V gene's germline CDR1 is LNHDA and CDR2 SQIVND (reference sequence). V lost 0 bases, J lost 7 bases, and 10 bases lay in between. The CDR3 reads CASSIDQGLQPQHF. The CDR3 nucleotides are TGTGCCAGTAGTATAGACCAGGGGTTACAGCCCCAGCATTTT.

This clone came up a few times. This rearrangement joins TRBV5-1 to TRBJ2-1; 7 bases are a match to TRBD2. This CDR3 region has 14 residues. Germline V gives CDR1 SGHRS, CDR2 YFSETQ. J gave up 6 bases and V 3 bases, and 6 bases lay outside the gene matches. CDR3 nucleotides: TGCGCCAGCAGCTGGGGGGGGACCATCAATGAGCAGTTCTTC. This gives the protein CASSWGGTINEQFF.

The V call is TRBV6-5, the J call TRBJ1-1; D uncertain. With 6 bases removed from V and 3 bases from J, the gap between germline ends came to 5 bases. Germline loops: CDR1 MNHEY, CDR2 SVGAGI. CDR3 length: 11 amino acids. This CDR3 is CASRRDTEAFF. The CDR3 region has the DNA TGTGCCAGCAGGCGGGACACTGAAGCTTTCTTT.

The sample holds a few counts of this clone. The CDR3 here is CASSYGRQETQYF. CDR3 DNA sequence: TGTGCCAGCAGTTACGGGAGACAAGAGACCCAGTACTTC. The chain recombines TRBV6-5 with TRBJ2-5; D may be TRBD2 (5 bases). Trimming left V 2 bases short and J 2 bases short, with 6 bases between. This CDR3 has 13 residues. CDR1 and CDR2 from the germline V gene are MNHEY and SVGAGI.

The chain couples TRBV7-2 to TRBJ2-1, with 10 bases lining up with TRBD2. J gave up 8 bases and V 2 bases, and 6 bases lay outside the gene matches. The germline V gene has CDR1 SGHTA and CDR2 FQGNSA. The CDR3 is 15 amino acids. CDR3 sequence reads: CASSLQSGGAYEQFF. CDR3 nucleotides: TGTGCCAGCAGCTTACAAAGCGGGGGGGCCTATGAGCAGTTCTTC.

This clone was picked up a small number of times. The rearrangement uses TRBV25-1 and TRBJ2-5, with D possibly TRBD2 on 5 matching bases. CDR1 MGHDK and CDR2 SYGVNS come from the germline V gene. V lost 4 bases, J lost 4 bases, and 19 bases lay in between. This CDR3 has 16 residues. The CDR3 is CASSAIGQAGRETQYF. The CDR3, as DNA: TGTGCCAGCAGTGCCATCGGCCAGGCGGGTCGAGAGACCCAGTACTTC.

The chain has TRBV30 and TRBJ2-2; D remains unclear. The V end was cut by 3 bases, the J end by 5 bases, with 10 bases between. The germline gives CDR1 GTSNPN, CDR2 SVGIG (reference sequence). The CDR3 extends over 13 amino acids. CDR3: CAWRLRGTGELFF. CDR3 in DNA: TGTGCCTGGAGGTTAAGAGGAACCGGGGAGCTGTTTTTT.

The chain has TRBV30 and TRBJ2-3; D gene uncertain. Germline CDR1 is GTSNPN and CDR2 is SVGIG (reference sequence). V lost 3 bases and J lost 1, with 2 bases in between. There are 11 residues in the CDR3. The CDR3 DNA reads TGTGCCTGGAGCGGCACAGATACGCAGTATTTT. Protein sequence: CAWSGTDTQYF.

This sequence joins TRBV2 and TRBJ1-2; the D is unclear. Germline CDR1 reads SNHLY; CDR2 reads FYNNEI. Between the trimmed V and J ends, which lost 3 bases and 6 bases, there was a span of 11 bases. This CDR3 is built from 13 residues. CDR3 in DNA: TGTGCCAGCAGTGATCCCGCGACAAATGGCTACACCTTC. It yields the protein CASSDPATNGYTF.

The J gene is TRBJ2-7, the V gene TRBV7-2; D not resolved. CDR1 and CDR2 (germline): SGHTA, FQGNSA. The CDR3 loop spans 14 amino acids. The V gene lost 5 bases and the J gene lost 2 bases, with 13 bases spanning the gap. This CDR3 reads CASSPSLPPYEQYF. The CDR3 DNA follows: TGTGCCAGCAGCCCATCACTGCCCCCCTACGAGCAGTACTTC.

The table lists this clone with a few counts. The V call is TRBV28, the J call TRBJ1-2; 7 nucleotides match TRBD1. The junction had 13 bases not matched to a gene; V was cut back by 7 bases and J by 2 bases. The CDR3 extends over 16 amino acids. Germline assignment: CDR1 MDHEN and CDR2 SYDVKM. DNA for the CDR3: TGTGCCAGCAATCCACCTAGGTCGACAGGGAACTATGGCTACACCTTC. The encoded protein is CASNPPRSTGNYGYTF.

This chain joins TRBV5-1 and TRBJ1-1; a possible D gene is TRBD1 (6 bases). Trimming stripped 4 bases from V and 3 bases from J, with 13 bases between. The germline V gene has CDR1 SGHRS and CDR2 YFSETQ. The CDR3 is made up of 14 amino acids. CDR3 DNA sequence: TGCGCCAGCAGCCCGCTACAGGGCTACACTGAAGCTTTCTTT. Translation: CASSPLQGYTEAFF.

This clone was recorded a few times. The chain joins TRBV6-1 to TRBJ2-7, with D possibly being TRBD2 (5 bases). V was clipped by 3 bases and J by 2 bases, with 11 bases between them. Germline CDR1 reads MNHNS; CDR2 reads SASEGT. The CDR3 has 14 amino acids. CDR3 bases: TGTGCCAGCAGTGATAGGGCCGGGGCCTACGAGCAGTACTTC. This sequence encodes CASSDRAGAYEQYF.

This chain links TRBV7-9 with TRBJ2-1; D perhaps matches TRBD1 (5 bases). V lost 2 bases, J lost 3 bases, and 5 bases lay in between. CDR1 is SEHNR and CDR2 is FQNEAQ in the germline V gene (reference sequence). This CDR3 region has 13 residues. The CDR3 loop reads CASSLTGYNEQFF. The CDR3 DNA follows: TGTGCCAGCAGCTTAACAGGCTACAATGAGCAGTTCTTC.

The rearrangement joins TRBV27 to TRBJ1-4; D not resolved. This CDR3 is built from 14 residues. Germline V gives CDR1 MNHEY, CDR2 SMNVEV (reference sequence). V lost 7 bases and J 1 base, leaving 10 bases between the germline ends. The CDR3 coding sequence is TGTGCCAGCATGGCCCGGAGAACTAATGAAAAACTGTTTTTT. It specifies CASMARRTNEKLFF. Full variable domain (missing parts from reference TRBV27 and TRBJ1-4): EAQVTQNPRYLITVTGKKLTVTCSQNMNHEYMSWYRQDPGLGLRQIYYSMNVEVTDKGDVPEGYKVSRKEKRNFPLILESPSPNQTSLYFCASMARRTNEKLFFGSGTQLSVL.

The chain joins TRBV5-4 to TRBJ2-7; 7 nucleotides match TRBD1. Germline loops: CDR1 SGHNT, CDR2 YYREEE (reference sequence). The V and J ends lost 4 bases and 4 bases, in that order; junction bases with no gene match: 5. The CDR3 has 13 residues. This CDR3 is CASSPGTAYEQYF. In nucleotides, the CDR3 is TGTGCCAGCAGCCCCGGGACAGCGTACGAGCAGTACTTC.

The rearrangement joins TRBV29-1 to TRBJ2-5; D may be TRBD1 (6 bases). CDR3 length: 14 residues. V was trimmed by 6 bases and J by 5 bases, leaving 19 bases between them. Germline assignment: CDR1 SQVTM and CDR2 ANQGSEA. The CDR3 nucleotides read TGCAGCGTCGAGATGACACAGGGTACCGAGACCCAGTACTTC. This encodes CSVEMTQGTETQYF.

The rearrangement joins TRBV15 to TRBJ2-7, with 9 nucleotides matching TRBD1. V shed 3 bases, J shed 0 bases, and the junction held 0 bases outside the gene matches. Per the germline V gene, CDR1 is LNHNV and CDR2 is YYDKDF (reference sequence). CDR3 length: 14 residues. Here the CDR3 DNA reads TGTGCCACCAGCAGGGACAGGGGCTCCTACGAGCAGTACTTC. Amino acids: CATSRDRGSYEQYF.

The chain joins TRBV5-4 to TRBJ2-1, with D possibly being TRBD1 (6 bases). The CDR3 consists of 13 residues. V was clipped by 7 bases and J by 7 bases, with 15 bases between them. Germline V gene lookup returns CDR1 SGHNT and CDR2 YYREEE (reference sequence). The CDR3: CASHPGVENEQFF. The CDR3 nucleotides read TGTGCCAGCCACCCAGGGGTTGAGAATGAGCAGTTCTTC. Full variable domain (outside the CDR3, taken from reference TRBV5-4 and TRBJ2-1): ETGVTQSPTHLIKTRGQQVTLRCSSQSGHNTVSWYQQALGQGPQFIFQYYREEENGRGNFPPRFSGLQFPNYSSELNVNALELDDSALYLCASHPGVENEQFFGPGTRLTVL.

The chain is built from TRBV29-1 and TRBJ2-7; 7 positions agree with TRBD1. Germline-derived CDR1 and CDR2 are SQVTM and ANQGSEA. Trimming took 6 bases from V and 0 from J; bases not matched to a gene: 5. This CDR3 comprises 13 residues. The CDR3 DNA reads as TGCAGCGTAGAGACAGGGAGCTCCTACGAGCAGTACTTC. Its translation: CSVETGSSYEQYF.